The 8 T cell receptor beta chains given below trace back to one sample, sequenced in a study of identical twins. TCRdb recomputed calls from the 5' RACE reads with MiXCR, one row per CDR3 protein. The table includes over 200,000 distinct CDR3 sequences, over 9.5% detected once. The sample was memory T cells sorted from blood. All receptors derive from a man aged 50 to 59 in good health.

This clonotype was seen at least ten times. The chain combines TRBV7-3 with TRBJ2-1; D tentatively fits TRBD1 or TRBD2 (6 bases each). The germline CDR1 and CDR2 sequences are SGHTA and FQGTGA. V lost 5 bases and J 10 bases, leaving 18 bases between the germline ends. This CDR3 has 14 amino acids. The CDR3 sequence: CASSPQTGALEQFF. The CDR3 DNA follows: TGTGCCAGCAGCCCCCAGACGGGGGCCCTCGAGCAGTTCTTC.

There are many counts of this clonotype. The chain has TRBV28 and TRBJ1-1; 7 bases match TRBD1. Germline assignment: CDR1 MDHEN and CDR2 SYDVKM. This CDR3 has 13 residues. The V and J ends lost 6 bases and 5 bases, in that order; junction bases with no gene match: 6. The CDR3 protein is CASRRGRNTEAFF. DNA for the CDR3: TGTGCCAGCAGAAGGGGGCGAAATACTGAAGCTTTCTTT.

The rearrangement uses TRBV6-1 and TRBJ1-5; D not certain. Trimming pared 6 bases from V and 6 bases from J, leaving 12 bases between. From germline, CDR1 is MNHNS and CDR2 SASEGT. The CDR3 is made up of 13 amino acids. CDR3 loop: CASSASWGQPQHF. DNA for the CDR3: TGTGCCAGCAGCGCTTCATGGGGTCAGCCCCAGCATTTT.

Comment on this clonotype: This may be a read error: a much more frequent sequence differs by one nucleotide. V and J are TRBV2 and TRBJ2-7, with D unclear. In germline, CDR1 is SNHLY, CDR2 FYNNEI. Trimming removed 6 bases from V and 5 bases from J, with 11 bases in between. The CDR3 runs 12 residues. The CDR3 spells CASSVGGDEQYF. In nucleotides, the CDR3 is TGTGCCAGCAGCGTCGGTGGGGACGAGCAGTACTTC.

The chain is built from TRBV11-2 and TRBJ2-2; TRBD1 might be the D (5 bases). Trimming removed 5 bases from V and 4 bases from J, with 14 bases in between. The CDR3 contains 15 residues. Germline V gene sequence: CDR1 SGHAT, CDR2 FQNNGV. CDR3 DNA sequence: TGTGCCAGCAGCCCAGGGAAGGGAAGCACCGGGGAGCTGTTTTTT. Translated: CASSPGKGSTGELFF. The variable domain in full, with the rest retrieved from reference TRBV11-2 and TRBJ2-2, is EAGVAQSPRYKIIEKRQSVAFWCNPISGHATLYWYQQILGQGPKLLIQFQNNGVVDDSQLPKDRFSAERLKGVDSTLKIQPAKLEDSAVYLCASSPGKGSTGELFFGEGSRLTVL.

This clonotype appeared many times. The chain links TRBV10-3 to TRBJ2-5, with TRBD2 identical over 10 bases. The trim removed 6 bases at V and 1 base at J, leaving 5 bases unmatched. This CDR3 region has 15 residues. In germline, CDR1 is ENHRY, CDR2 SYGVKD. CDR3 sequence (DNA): TGTGCCATCAGCTCAACTAGCGGGGCCCAAGAGACCCAGTACTTC. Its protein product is CAISSTSGAQETQYF.

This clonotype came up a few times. CDR3 in amino acids: CASSQETEASSYNEQFF. The CDR3 DNA is TGCGCCAGCAGCCAAGAGACAGAAGCAAGCTCCTACAATGAGCAGTTCTTC. The gene calls are TRBV4-3 and TRBJ2-1; D is possibly TRBD1 (5 bases). Trimming stripped 0 bases from V and 0 bases from J, with 12 bases between. Germline loops: CDR1 LGHNA, CDR2 YSLEER. The CDR3 sequence is 17 residues long.

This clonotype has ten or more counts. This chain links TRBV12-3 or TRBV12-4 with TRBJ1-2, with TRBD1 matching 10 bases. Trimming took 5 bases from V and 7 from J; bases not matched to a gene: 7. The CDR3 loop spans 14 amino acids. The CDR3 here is CASSRQGAFAGYTF. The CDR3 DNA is TGTGCCAGCAGTCGACAGGGGGCTTTCGCTGGCTACACCTTC.